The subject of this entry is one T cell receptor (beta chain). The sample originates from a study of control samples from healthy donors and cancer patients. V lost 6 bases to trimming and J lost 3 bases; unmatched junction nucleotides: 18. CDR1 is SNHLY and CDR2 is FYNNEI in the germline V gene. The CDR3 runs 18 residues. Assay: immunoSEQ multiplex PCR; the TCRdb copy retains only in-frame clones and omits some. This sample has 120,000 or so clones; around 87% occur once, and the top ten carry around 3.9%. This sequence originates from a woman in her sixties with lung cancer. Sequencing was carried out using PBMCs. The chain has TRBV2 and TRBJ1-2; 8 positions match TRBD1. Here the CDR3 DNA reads TGTGCCAGCAGAACAAGCACAGGGGGTTTAAGGTCGGACTATGGCTACACCTTC. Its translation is CASRTSTGGLRSDYGYTF.